The 26 T cell receptor beta chains listed next were all sequenced from one sample in a study of blood T cells in healthy people across ages. PCR was performed a second time for roughly 7 to 11 cycles using a sample-barcoded 5' primer and a J-beta primer mix. TCRdb independently ran MiXCR on the 5' RACE reads; one entry per CDR3 protein. The repertoire holds about 680,000 distinct CDR3 sequences, around 48% seen once, with roughly 31% in the top ten. Sample: blood. The receptors come from a woman aged 55-69 years in good health.

The chain carries TRBV12-3 or TRBV12-4 and TRBJ2-1; D perhaps matches TRBD1 (6 bases). The length of the CDR3 is 15 residues. V was pared by 9 bases and J by 0 bases, with 15 bases between. In DNA form, the CDR3 reads TGTGCCAGTTTCCGACAGGCTAGCTCCTACAATGAGCAGTTCTTC. The encoded protein is CASFRQASSYNEQFF.

This clonotype was detected a few times. V gene TRBV5-6 combines with J gene TRBJ2-1; TRBD1 or TRBD2 may be the D gene (5 bases each). The germline V gene has CDR1 SGHDT and CDR2 YYEEEE. Trimming removed 0 bases from V and 9 bases from J, with 10 bases in between. The CDR3 covers 13 residues. CDR3 nucleotide sequence: TGTGCCAGCAGCTTGGTTGGGGGATCTGAGCAGTTCTTC. Protein product: CASSLVGGSEQFF. Variable domain in full (rest from reference TRBV5-6 and TRBJ2-1): DAGVTQSPTHLIKTRGQQVTLRCSPKSGHDTVSWYQQALGQGPQFIFQYYEEEERQRGNFPDRFSGHQFPNYSSELNVNALLLGDSALYLCASSLVGGSEQFFGPGTRLTVL.

This clonotype was recorded only once. V is TRBV10-3 and J is TRBJ1-6; no clear D gene. The V end was cut by 8 bases, the J end by 2 bases, with 13 bases between. The CDR3 covers 15 residues. In germline, CDR1 is ENHRY, CDR2 SYGVKD. Here the CDR3 reads CAIGQRQAYNSPLHF. The CDR3 DNA sequence: TGTGCCATCGGTCAACGGCAAGCCTATAATTCACCCCTCCACTTT.

The chain combines TRBV18 with TRBJ2-3; 8 nucleotides line up with TRBD2. J lost 3 bases, V lost 2 bases, and 7 bases had no gene match. Germline V gives CDR1 KGHSH, CDR2 LQKENI. CDR3 length: 16 amino acids. The CDR3 region has the DNA TGTGCCAGCTCACCAACCGGAGCGGGAGTAACAGATACGCAGTATTTT. Translated, it gives CASSPTGAGVTDTQYF.

The chain couples TRBV9 to TRBJ2-3; TRBD2 agrees at 7 bases. Per the germline V gene, CDR1 is SGDLS and CDR2 is YYNGEE. With 7 bases clipped from V and 9 bases from J, the junction kept 20 bases outside the gene matches. The CDR3 sequence is 16 residues long. The CDR3 nucleotides read TGTGCCAGCTCCGGCCCCCCAGCGGGAACGCGGAGGACGCAGTATTTT. This translates into CASSGPPAGTRRTQYF.

The chain uses TRBV6-2 or TRBV6-3 and TRBJ2-7; no reliable D call. Germline CDR1 reads MNHEY; CDR2 reads SVGEGT. The CDR3 covers 17 residues. Trimming took 0 bases from V and 4 from J, leaving 19 bases between them. CDR3 bases: TGTGCCAGCAGTTACTCGGTCCTGGAAAATAAGGAGTACGAGCAGTACTTC. Protein: CASSYSVLENKEYEQYF.

This clonotype was recorded many times. V is TRBV7-9 and J is TRBJ1-2; 9 nucleotides line up with TRBD1. Germline V gene data show CDR1 as SEHNR and CDR2 as FQNEAQ (reference sequence). The V gene end was trimmed by 4 bases and the J gene end by 5 bases; junction bases not matched to a gene: 11. The CDR3 length is 16 residues. The DNA for the CDR3 is TGTGCCAGCAGCTACCAACCTGGACAGGGGTCTTATGGCTACACCTTC. It translates to CASSYQPGQGSYGYTF. Full variable domain (missing parts from reference TRBV7-9 and TRBJ1-2): DTGVSQNPRHKITKRGQNVTFRCDPISEHNRLYWYRQTLGQGPEFLTYFQNEAQLEKSRLLSDRFSAERPKGSFSTLEIQRTEQGDSAMYLCASSYQPGQGSYGYTFGSGTRLTVV.

The chain couples TRBV6-5 to TRBJ1-2, with 8 positions matching TRBD1. Germline V gene data show CDR1 as MNHEY and CDR2 as SVGAGI. V was clipped by 0 bases and J by 4 bases; unmatched bases: 1. The CDR3 is made up of 14 amino acids. The CDR3: CASSYSGQGYGYTF. Here the CDR3 DNA reads TGTGCCAGCAGTTACTCCGGACAGGGCTATGGCTACACCTTC.

The chain links TRBV29-1 to TRBJ2-7; 9 bases match TRBD1. After removal of 2 bases from V and 6 bases from J, the junction contained 5 bases not matched to a gene. CDR1 and CDR2 from the germline V gene are SQVTM and ANQGSEA. This CDR3 spans 13 amino acids. The CDR3 is CSVERDRETEQYF. CDR3 nucleotides: TGCAGCGTTGAACGGGACAGGGAGACCGAGCAGTACTTC.

The rearrangement uses TRBV6-5 and TRBJ1-1; D unclear. The germline V and J ends were trimmed by 6 bases and 4 bases, with 18 bases remaining between them. The length of the CDR3 is 15 residues. Per the germline V gene, CDR1 is MNHEY and CDR2 is SVGAGI. The CDR3 DNA reads TGTGCCAGCAGCAACCAGGACCGGAGGAGCACTGAAGCTTTCTTT. Its translation is CASSNQDRRSTEAFF.

This clonotype was detected a few times. The rearrangement links TRBV6-6 to TRBJ2-7, with D unclear. Germline V gene data show CDR1 as MNHNY and CDR2 as SVGAGI (reference sequence). V dropped 2 bases and J dropped 3 bases, with 17 bases sitting between them. This CDR3 is built from 16 residues. CDR3 residues: CASSYPVQNPYYEQYF. For the CDR3, the DNA is TGTGCCAGCAGTTACCCAGTTCAAAACCCGTACTACGAGCAGTACTTC.

This clonotype was seen more than once but under ten times. The V and J genes are TRBV29-1 and TRBJ2-2, with 8 bases aligning to TRBD1. V shed 2 bases and J 4 bases; nucleotides not matched to a gene: 9. Germline V lookup: CDR1 SQVTM, CDR2 ANQGSEA. This CDR3 region has 16 residues. CDR3 sequence (DNA): TGCAGCGTTGAAATAGGCAGGGGGCAGGGCACCGGGGAGCTGTTTTTT. It codes for CSVEIGRGQGTGELFF.

This clonotype has just a few counts. The chain joins TRBV28 to TRBJ2-3; TRBD2 matches at 8 bases. The ends lost 2 bases at V and 5 bases at J; junction bases unmatched: 6. The CDR3 runs to 15 residues. Germline CDR1 MDHEN, CDR2 SYDVKM. The chain's CDR3 is CASSLSGSQVDTQYF. The CDR3 DNA reads as TGTGCCAGCAGTTTAAGCGGGAGCCAAGTAGATACGCAGTATTTT.

The chain uses TRBV20-1 and TRBJ1-1, with a weak D call TRBD1 (5 bases). Germline lookup yields CDR1 DFQATT and CDR2 SNEGSKA (reference sequence). Trimming took 2 bases from V and 7 from J, leaving 8 bases between them. The CDR3 spans 11 residues. The CDR3 sequence is CSARKTDEAFF. The CDR3 DNA reads TGCAGTGCTAGAAAGACAGATGAAGCTTTCTTT.

This clonotype has a handful of counts. This chain uses TRBV29-1 with TRBJ2-1, with 7 bases matching TRBD2. Germline lookup yields CDR1 SQVTM and CDR2 ANQGSEA. Trimming cost V 2 bases and J 0 bases; bases outside gene matches: 1. CDR3 length: 14 amino acids. For the CDR3, the DNA is TGCAGCGTTGAACCTAGCGGCTCCTACAATGAGCAGTTCTTC. Translating gives CSVEPSGSYNEQFF.

The DNA for the CDR3 is TGCGCCAGCAGCGGAGGGGGAGCTTACAATGAGCAGTTCTTC. This sequence encodes CASSGGGAYNEQFF. The chain employs TRBV5-1 and TRBJ2-1; D possibly uses TRBD1 or TRBD2 (6 bases each). Per the germline V gene, CDR1 is SGHRS and CDR2 is YFSETQ. V shed 4 bases and J shed 4 bases, with 12 bases lying between them. The CDR3 has 14 residues.

The chain combines TRBV29-1 with TRBJ2-7; D remains ambiguous. The CDR3 is 13 amino acids. The germline V gene has CDR1 SQVTM and CDR2 ANQGSEA. CDR3 in DNA: TGCAGTGCCCCCCCCCGGAGCTCCTACGAGCAGTACTTC. Translation gives CSAPPRSSYEQYF.

The chain employs TRBV11-2 and TRBJ2-5; no definite D call. Germline assignment: CDR1 SGHAT and CDR2 FQNNGV. The V end was cut by 4 bases, the J end by 1 base, with 7 bases between. The length of the CDR3 is 13 residues. This CDR3 reads CASSYGAQETQYF. The CDR3 DNA reads TGTGCCAGCAGCTATGGTGCCCAAGAGACCCAGTACTTC. Using reference TRBV11-2 and TRBJ2-5 for the parts outside the CDR3, the full variable domain is EAGVAQSPRYKIIEKRQSVAFWCNPISGHATLYWYQQILGQGPKLLIQFQNNGVVDDSQLPKDRFSAERLKGVDSTLKIQPAKLEDSAVYLCASSYGAQETQYFGPGTRLLVL.

The rearrangement uses TRBV20-1 and TRBJ2-7; 10 nucleotides align to TRBD2. The V gene end was trimmed by 7 bases and the J gene end by 0 bases; junction bases not matched to a gene: 9. The CDR3 contains 15 residues. In germline, CDR1 is DFQATT, CDR2 SNEGSKA (reference sequence). The CDR3 region has the DNA TGCAGTGACCGGACTAGCGGTCTACTCTCCTACGAGCAGTACTTC. This sequence encodes CSDRTSGLLSYEQYF.

The chain carries TRBV5-1 and TRBJ2-1; D might be TRBD1 (6 bases). Between the trimmed V and J ends, which lost 2 bases and 7 bases, there was a span of 16 bases. Germline V CDR1 and CDR2: SGHRS, YFSETQ. The CDR3 totals 15 residues. For the CDR3, the DNA is TGCGCCAGCAGCTTATCCCCAGGGGTGGGAAATGAGCAGTTCTTC. It yields the protein CASSLSPGVGNEQFF.

The chain uses TRBV5-5 and TRBJ1-2, with D maybe TRBD1 (5 bases). Germline V gives CDR1 SGHKS, CDR2 YYEKEE (reference sequence). V was shortened by 6 bases and J by 0 bases, with 18 bases between the two germline ends. This CDR3 spans 16 amino acids. The CDR3 nucleotides read TGTGCCAGCACCCCCTCGGGACTCTTAGCTAACTATGGCTACACCTTC. Translation gives CASTPSGLLANYGYTF.

CDR3 DNA: TGTGCCAGCAGACCCTTGACTAGCGGATACTACAATGAGCAGTTCTTC. It is translated as CASRPLTSGYYNEQFF. The chain combines TRBV2 with TRBJ2-1; 9 bases match TRBD2. V lost 6 bases to trimming and J lost 3 bases; unmatched junction nucleotides: 9. This CDR3 comprises 16 residues. CDR1 and CDR2 from the germline V gene are SNHLY and FYNNEI.

The V call is TRBV18, the J call TRBJ2-1; tentatively, D is TRBD2 (6 bases). CDR1 is KGHSH and CDR2 is LQKENI in the germline V gene. V was clipped by 6 bases and J by 8 bases, with 14 bases between them. The CDR3 consists of 13 residues. The CDR3 nucleotides read TGTGCCAGCTCGCGGGACGGAAAGTATGAGCAGTTCTTC. Encoded protein: CASSRDGKYEQFF.

The chain joins TRBV6-2 or TRBV6-3 to TRBJ2-4, with 7 bases matching TRBD1. Trimming removed 2 bases from V and 9 bases from J; junction bases left unmatched: 7. Germline CDR1 and CDR2: MNHEY and SVGEGT. The CDR3 covers 14 residues. The CDR3 region is CASSYRLQGSIQYF. The CDR3 DNA sequence: TGTGCCAGCAGTTACAGGCTACAGGGGAGCATTCAGTACTTC.

This clonotype was detected a few times. The chain links TRBV5-6 to TRBJ2-5; 11 positions agree with TRBD2. V lost 5 bases to trimming and J lost 11 bases; unmatched junction nucleotides: 14. The CDR3 is 15 amino acids. Germline CDR1 is SGHDT and CDR2 is YYEEEE. The CDR3 DNA reads TGTGCCAGCAGTGGGGGACTAGCGGACTACAATGAGCAGTACTTC. Translation: CASSGGLADYNEQYF.

This clonotype was recorded a few times. J is TRBJ2-5 and V is TRBV7-2; tentative D call: TRBD2 (5 bases). This CDR3 has 15 residues. Trimming took 5 bases from V and 0 from J, leaving 13 bases between them. Germline lookup yields CDR1 SGHTA and CDR2 FQGNSA. The CDR3 sequence is CASSDQLGYQETQYF. DNA of the CDR3: TGTGCCAGCAGCGATCAACTAGGCTACCAAGAGACCCAGTACTTC. Full variable domain (rest looked up from reference TRBV7-2 and TRBJ2-5): GAGVSQSPSNKVTEKGKDVELRCDPISGHTALYWYRQSLGQGLEFLIYFQGNSAPDKSGLPSDRFSAERTGGSVSTLTIQRTQQEDSAVYLCASSDQLGYQETQYFGPGTRLLVL.